These 14 T cell receptor beta chains came from one sample sequenced in a study of T cells in Graves' hyperthyroidism and ophthalmopathy. Authors of the study amplified TCR beta CDR3 regions from RNA transcripts. When the TCR CDR3 underwent first-round RT-PCR, the HTBI primer set was used. Each CDR3 protein is one row after TCRdb ran MiXCR on the multiplex PCR reads. The profile covers 200,000 to 250,000 distinct CDR3 sequences, with about 16% appearing a single time and 44% taken by the ten largest. Sequences were obtained from blood. The receptor set was obtained from a man in his forties with Graves' hyperthyroidism.

This clonotype has only one observation. The chain joins TRBV7-9 to TRBJ1-1, with no clear D. The CDR3 contains 14 residues. Germline V gene sequence: CDR1 SEHNR, CDR2 FQNEAQ (reference sequence). Trimming cost V 5 bases and J 1 base, with 11 bases left between them. The CDR3 coding sequence is TGTGCCAGCAGCCCTTTACCTAAGAACACTGAAGCTTTCTTT. It codes for CASSPLPKNTEAFF. Based on the CDR3 plus reference TRBV7-9 and TRBJ1-1, the full variable domain is DTGVSQNPRHKITKRGQNVTFRCDPISEHNRLYWYRQTLGQGPEFLTYFQNEAQLEKSRLLSDRFSAERPKGSFSTLEIQRTEQGDSAMYLCASSPLPKNTEAFFGQGTRLTVV.

This chain uses TRBV6-1 with TRBJ2-7; 7 bases match TRBD2. Losses at the gene ends were 3 bases for V and 3 bases for J; bases not matched to a gene: 5. The CDR3 loop spans 14 amino acids. CDR1 and CDR2 (germline): MNHNS, SASEGT. CDR3 sequence: CASSDRAGVYEQYF. The CDR3 nucleotides read TGTGCCAGCAGTGATCGGGCGGGGGTCTACGAGCAGTACTTC.

This clonotype is medium-sized by share. The chain joins TRBV3-1 to TRBJ2-7; a weak D match, TRBD2 (5 bases). This CDR3 region has 15 residues. Germline loops: CDR1 LGHDT, CDR2 YNNKEL (reference sequence). The V gene lost 4 bases and the J gene lost 3 bases, with 16 bases spanning the gap. In nucleotides, the CDR3 is TGTGCCAGCAGCCCCACCCGGGGTCCTCACTACGAGCAGTACTTC. It specifies CASSPTRGPHYEQYF.

This clonotype was detected ten times or more. The chain recombines TRBV6-1 with TRBJ1-5; tentative D call: TRBD1 (6 bases). There are 14 residues in the CDR3. Trimming removed 4 bases from V and 6 bases from J, with 13 bases in between. Looked up from germline, CDR1 is MNHNS and CDR2 is SASEGT. CDR3 nucleotide sequence: TGTGCCAGCAGTGCTGGGACACGGCGTCAGCCCCAGCATTTT. Amino acid sequence: CASSAGTRRQPQHF.

This clonotype has ten or more counts. The rearrangement links TRBV10-3 to TRBJ1-1, with a tentative D call TRBD1 (6 bases). V lost 3 bases and J 3 bases, leaving 11 bases between the germline ends. The length of the CDR3 is 14 residues. CDR1 and CDR2 (germline): ENHRY, SYGVKD. The CDR3, as DNA: TGTGCCATCAGTGAATCGGGGGGCGACACTGAAGCTTTCTTT. Translated, it gives CAISESGGDTEAFF.

This clonotype has a handful of counts. The chain has TRBV7-9 and TRBJ1-4; maybe TRBD1 (6 bases). Germline V gene data show CDR1 as SEHNR and CDR2 as FQNEAQ (reference sequence). Trimming took 3 bases from V and 4 from J, leaving 12 bases between them. This CDR3 is 15 amino acids long. CDR3: CASSLARGINEKLFF. CDR3 in DNA: TGTGCCAGCAGCTTGGCCAGGGGCATTAATGAAAAACTGTTTTTT. The variable domain in full, completed from reference TRBV7-9 and TRBJ1-4, reads DTGVSQNPRHKITKRGQNVTFRCDPISEHNRLYWYRQTLGQGPEFLTYFQNEAQLEKSRLLSDRFSAERPKGSFSTLEIQRTEQGDSAMYLCASSLARGINEKLFFGSGTQLSVL.

The V gene is TRBV4-3, the J gene TRBJ2-3, with unresolved D. Germline V gene data show CDR1 as LGHNA and CDR2 as YSLEER. V dropped 3 bases and J dropped 6 bases, with 16 bases sitting between them. The CDR3 is 15 residues long. The CDR3 is CASSHLYTVSDTQYF. The DNA of the CDR3 is TGCGCCAGCAGCCATTTATATACAGTTTCGGATACGCAGTATTTT.

The chain links TRBV6-2 or TRBV6-3 to TRBJ1-2; D is possibly TRBD1 (5 bases). Germline V gives CDR1 MNHEY, CDR2 SVGEGT. Trimming removed 1 base at V and 5 bases at J, with 8 bases between. CDR3 length: 13 amino acids. Here the CDR3 reads CASSYYPGYGYTF. DNA for the CDR3: TGTGCCAGCAGTTACTACCCAGGGTATGGCTACACCTTC.

The table lists this clonotype with many counts. V usage is TRBV20-1 and J usage is TRBJ1-5; 8 bases match TRBD1. This CDR3 has 16 residues. J was trimmed by 7 bases and V by 0 bases; bases with no gene match: 11. Germline V gives CDR1 DFQATT, CDR2 SNEGSKA (reference sequence). The CDR3 loop reads CSARDSDRTGWQPQHF. As DNA, the CDR3 is TGCAGTGCTAGAGACTCTGATCGGACAGGGTGGCAGCCCCAGCATTTT.

This clonotype was seen repeatedly, ten times or more. The chain employs TRBV2 and TRBJ2-5; 10 nucleotides agree with TRBD2. CDR3 length: 17 residues. V was clipped by 0 bases and J by 7 bases; unmatched bases: 11. Germline assignment: CDR1 SNHLY and CDR2 FYNNEI. Here the CDR3 DNA reads TGTGCCAGCAGTGAAGCGCGGAGCGGGGGGGCAAGAAGGACCCAGTACTTC. Translated: CASSEARSGGARRTQYF.

In this sample, this clonotype turned up many times. The chain links TRBV27 to TRBJ2-1; D gene uncertain. The germline V and J ends were trimmed by 5 bases and 4 bases, with 18 bases remaining between them. The germline V gene encodes CDR1 MNHEY and CDR2 SMNVEV (reference sequence). The CDR3 is 16 residues long. In DNA form, the CDR3 reads TGTGCCAGCAGTCCCTACCAAGGCGGTTCGTACAATGAGCAGTTCTTC. It is translated as CASSPYQGGSYNEQFF.

This clonotype was recorded many times. This chain links TRBV20-1 with TRBJ2-5, with D hard to call. The germline V gene encodes CDR1 DFQATT and CDR2 SNEGSKA (reference sequence). The CDR3 runs to 12 residues. V shed 6 bases and J shed 4 bases, with 12 bases lying between them. CDR3 in DNA: TGCAGTGCGAACAAGGGATTAGAGACCCAGTACTTC. Amino acids: CSANKGLETQYF.

There are many counts of this clonotype. V and J are TRBV7-3 and TRBJ2-2; tentative D call: TRBD1 (6 bases). Trimming left V 4 bases short and J 5 bases short, with 8 bases between. This CDR3 is built from 13 residues. The germline gives CDR1 SGHTA, CDR2 FQGTGA. The CDR3 nucleotides read TGTGCCAGCAGCTGGCAGGGGACCGGGGAGCTGTTTTTT. Amino acid sequence: CASSWQGTGELFF. Drawing the rest from reference TRBV7-3 and TRBJ2-2, the complete variable domain is GAGVSQTPSNKVTEKGKYVELRCDPISGHTALYWYRQSLGQGPEFLIYFQGTGAADDSGLPNDRFFAVRPEGSVSTLKIQRTERGDSAVYLCASSWQGTGELFFGEGSRLTVL.

The chain employs TRBV20-1 and TRBJ2-6; TRBD1 is a possible D gene (6 bases). The V gene lost 1 base and the J gene lost 1 base, with 11 bases spanning the gap. The CDR3 is 16 amino acids. CDR1 is DFQATT, CDR2 SNEGSKA, per germline (reference sequence). CDR3 coding DNA: TGCAGTGCTAGAGTCGGGCAGGGGTCTGGGGCCAACGTCCTGACTTTC. Residues: CSARVGQGSGANVLTF.